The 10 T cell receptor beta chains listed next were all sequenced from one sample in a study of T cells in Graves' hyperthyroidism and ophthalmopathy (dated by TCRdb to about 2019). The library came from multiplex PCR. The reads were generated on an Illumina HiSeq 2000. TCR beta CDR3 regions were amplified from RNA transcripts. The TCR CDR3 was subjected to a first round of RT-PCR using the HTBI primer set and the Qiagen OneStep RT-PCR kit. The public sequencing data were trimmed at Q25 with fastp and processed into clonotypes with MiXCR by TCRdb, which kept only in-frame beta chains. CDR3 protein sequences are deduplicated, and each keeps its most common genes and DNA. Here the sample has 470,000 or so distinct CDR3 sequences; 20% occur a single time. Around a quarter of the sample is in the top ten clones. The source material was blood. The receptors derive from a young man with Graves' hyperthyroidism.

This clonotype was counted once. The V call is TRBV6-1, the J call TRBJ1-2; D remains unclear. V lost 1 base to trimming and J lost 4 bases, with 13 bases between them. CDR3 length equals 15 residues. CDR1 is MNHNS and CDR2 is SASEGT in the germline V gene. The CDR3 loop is CASSEVGTRPYGYTF. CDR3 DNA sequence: TGTGCCAGCAGTGAAGTTGGTACAAGGCCCTATGGCTACACCTTC.

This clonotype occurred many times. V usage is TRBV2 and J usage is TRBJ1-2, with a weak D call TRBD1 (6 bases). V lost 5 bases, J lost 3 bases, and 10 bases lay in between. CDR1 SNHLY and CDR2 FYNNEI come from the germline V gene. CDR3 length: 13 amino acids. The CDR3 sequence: CASSYRDYYGYTF. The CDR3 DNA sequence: TGTGCCAGCAGTTACAGGGATTACTATGGCTACACCTTC.

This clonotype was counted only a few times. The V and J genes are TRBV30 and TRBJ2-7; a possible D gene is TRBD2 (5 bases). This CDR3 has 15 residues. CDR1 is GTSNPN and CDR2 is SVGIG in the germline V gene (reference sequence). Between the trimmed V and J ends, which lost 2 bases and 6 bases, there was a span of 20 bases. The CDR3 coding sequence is TGTGCCTGGAGTAAGAGGGCGACAATTCTAGCCGAGCAGTACTTC. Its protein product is CAWSKRATILAEQYF.

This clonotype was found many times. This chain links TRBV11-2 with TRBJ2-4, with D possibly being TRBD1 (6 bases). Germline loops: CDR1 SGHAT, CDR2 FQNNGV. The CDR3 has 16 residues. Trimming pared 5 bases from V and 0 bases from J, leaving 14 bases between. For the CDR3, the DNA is TGTGCCAGCAGCCCTAGGGACATACAAGCCAAAAACATTCAGTACTTC. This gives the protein CASSPRDIQAKNIQYF. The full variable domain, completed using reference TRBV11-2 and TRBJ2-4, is EAGVAQSPRYKIIEKRQSVAFWCNPISGHATLYWYQQILGQGPKLLIQFQNNGVVDDSQLPKDRFSAERLKGVDSTLKIQPAKLEDSAVYLCASSPRDIQAKNIQYFGAGTRLSVL.

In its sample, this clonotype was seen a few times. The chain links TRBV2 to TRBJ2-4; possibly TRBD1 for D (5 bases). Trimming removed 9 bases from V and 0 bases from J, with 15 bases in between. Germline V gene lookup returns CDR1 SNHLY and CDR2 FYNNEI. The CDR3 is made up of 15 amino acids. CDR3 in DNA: TGTGCCAGTTCAGACAGTCGACTAGCCAAAAACATTCAGTACTTC. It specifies CASSDSRLAKNIQYF.

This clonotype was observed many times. The CDR3 region has the DNA TGTGCCAGCAGCTATCGAGCGGGCGGGTCCTACACAGATACGCAGTATTTT. The encoded protein is CASSYRAGGSYTDTQYF. The chain has TRBV28 and TRBJ2-3; possible D gene TRBD2, 6 bases. The ends were cut back, 6 bases at V and 2 bases at J, with 21 bases in the middle. From germline, CDR1 is MDHEN and CDR2 SYDVKM. This CDR3 is built from 17 residues.

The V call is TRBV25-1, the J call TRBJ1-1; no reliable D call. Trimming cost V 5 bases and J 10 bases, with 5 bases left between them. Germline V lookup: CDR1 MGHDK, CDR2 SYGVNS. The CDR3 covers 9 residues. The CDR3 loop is CASSWGAFF. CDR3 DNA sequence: TGTGCCAGCAGTTGGGGAGCTTTCTTT. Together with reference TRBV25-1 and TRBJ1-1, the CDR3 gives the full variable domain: EADIYQTPRYLVIGTGKKITLECSQTMGHDKMYWYQQDPGMELHLIHYSYGVNSTEKGDLSSESTVSRIRTEHFPLTLESARPSHTSQYLCASSWGAFFGQGTRLTVV.

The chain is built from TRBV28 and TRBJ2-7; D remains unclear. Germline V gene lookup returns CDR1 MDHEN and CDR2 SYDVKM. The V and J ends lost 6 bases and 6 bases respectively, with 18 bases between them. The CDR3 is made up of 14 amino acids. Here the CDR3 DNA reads TGTGCCAGCAGCCTACCTCACCGCTGGACCGAGCAGTACTTC. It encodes CASSLPHRWTEQYF.

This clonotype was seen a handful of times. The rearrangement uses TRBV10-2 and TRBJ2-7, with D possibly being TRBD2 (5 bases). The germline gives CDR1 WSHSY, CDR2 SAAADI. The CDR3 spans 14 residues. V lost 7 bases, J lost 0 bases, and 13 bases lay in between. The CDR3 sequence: CASIMDGNSYEQYF. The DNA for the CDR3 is TGCGCCAGCATCATGGACGGGAACTCCTACGAGCAGTACTTC.

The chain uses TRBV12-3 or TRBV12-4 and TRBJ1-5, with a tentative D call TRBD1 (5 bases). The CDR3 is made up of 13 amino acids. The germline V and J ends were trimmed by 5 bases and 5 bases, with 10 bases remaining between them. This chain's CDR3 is CASSAGLDQPQHF. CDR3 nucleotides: TGTGCCAGCAGTGCGGGACTAGATCAGCCCCAGCATTTT.